Listed below are T cell receptor beta chains from one sample, sequenced in a study of T cell responses to AZD1222 COVID-19 vaccine. Some clones are missing from TCRdb's copy, which holds only in-frame ones; the method was immunoSEQ multiplex PCR. In the table there are approximately 190,000 clones, roughly 91% of which are singletons. Sample: peripheral blood, taken on day 0 of AZD1222 vaccination. The receptors were gathered from an adult in good health. CDR3s include the opening cysteine and the closing phenylalanine or tryptophan. A D gene is named only where the DNA matches it firmly. Clone size is shown for a subset of rows, as once, few, many or a class of expanded clone.

d_call	v_call	clone_size	j_call	cdr3_aa	cdr3_nt
.	TRBV7-2	.	TRBJ2-3	CASSSNLEDTQYF	TGTGCCAGCAGCTCCAACCTAGAAGATACGCAGTATTTT
.	TRBV11-1	once	TRBJ1-1	CASSLGLTFTEAFF	TGTGCCAGCAGCTTAGGATTGACATTTACTGAAGCTTTCTTT
TRBD1	TRBV27	.	TRBJ2-7	CASSLGFGTGHAEQYF	TGTGCCAGCAGTTTAGGCTTTGGGACAGGGCATGCCGAGCAGTACTTC
TRBD1	TRBV24-1	.	TRBJ2-2	CATSDTLGQGSPGELFF	TGTGCCACCAGTGATACCCTAGGACAGGGTTCACCCGGGGAGCTGTTTTTT
TRBD1	TRBV2	.	TRBJ1-1	CASSATGQGLNTEAFF	TGTGCCAGCAGCGCGACCGGACAGGGTTTGAACACTGAAGCTTTCTTT
TRBD2	TRBV5-8	.	TRBJ2-5	CASSGLEETQYF	TGTGCCAGCAGCGGACTAGAAGAGACCCAGTACTTC
.	TRBV28	.	TRBJ1-6	CASLSSGSYNSPLHF	TGTGCCAGCCTTAGCTCTGGGTCCTATAATTCACCCCTCCACTTT
.	TRBV20-1	once	TRBJ1-5	CSATYQPQHF	TGCAGTGCTACATATCAGCCCCAGCATTTT
.	TRBV6-4	.	TRBJ2-7	CASSGHTQRGTLDYEQYF	TGTGCCAGCAGTGGCCACACCCAAAGGGGAACCCTAGATTACGAGCAGTACTTC
.	TRBV10-1	.	TRBJ1-1	CASSELVNTEAFF	TGCGCCAGCAGTGAGCTCGTGAACACTGAAGCTTTCTTT
.	TRBV2	.	TRBJ1-6	CASSPRGGGLNSPLHF	TGTGCCAGCAGCCCCCGGGGAGGGGGATTGAATTCACCCCTCCACTTT
TRBD1	TRBV11-3	.	TRBJ1-1	CASSPRQGGTEAFF	TGTGCCAGCAGCCCCCGACAGGGTGGAACTGAAGCTTTCTTT
.	TRBV4-3	.	TRBJ2-1	CASSQDIDGRQYNEQFF	TGCGCCAGCAGCCAAGATATTGATGGGAGACAGTACAATGAGCAGTTCTTC
TRBD1	TRBV18	.	TRBJ1-5	CASSSDAGQESQHF	TGTGCCAGCTCATCGGATGCGGGACAGGAGTCCCAGCATTTT
.	TRBV5-1	.	TRBJ2-3	CASSFRGNADTQYF	TGCGCCAGCAGCTTTCGGGGGAACGCAGATACGCAGTATTTT
.	TRBV21-1	.	TRBJ2-2	CASSKPLTGLDPYSSTGELFF	TGTGCCAGCAGCAAACCACTCACGGGACTAGATCCGTATTCTAGCACCGGGGAGCTGTTTTTT